Listed here are 23 T cell receptor beta chains from one sample, sequenced in a study of blood T cell repertoires in COVID-19. This table comes from immunoSEQ multiplex PCR, and its TCRdb copy is limited to in-frame clones, with some not included. The table shows about 320,000 clones, with approximately 85% occurring only once. Source material: peripheral blood. The receptors were gathered from a woman aged 45 to 65 with acute or convalescent COVID-19.

This rearrangement joins TRBV27 to TRBJ2-7, with D unclear. Germline V gene lookup returns CDR1 MNHEY and CDR2 SMNVEV (reference sequence). There are 13 residues in the CDR3. Trimming took 5 bases from V and 0 from J, leaving 8 bases between them. In nucleotides, the CDR3 is TGTGCCAGCAGTCCCCGTAGCTCCTACGAGCAGTACTTC. Encoded protein: CASSPRSSYEQYF.

This chain links TRBV24-1 with TRBJ2-1, with TRBD1 matching 11 bases. Trimming removed 4 bases from V and 4 bases from J; junction bases left unmatched: 11. CDR3 size: 18 residues. Germline loops: CDR1 KGHDR, CDR2 SFDVKD. Here the CDR3 DNA reads TGTGCCACCAGTGAGTACCCCGGGACAGGGGGTTCTTACAATGAGCAGTTCTTC. Protein product: CATSEYPGTGGSYNEQFF.

The chain employs TRBV6-5 and TRBJ2-1, with a weak D call TRBD2 (6 bases). This CDR3 has 13 amino acids. Trimming left V 6 bases short and J 10 bases short, with 16 bases between. The germline gives CDR1 MNHEY, CDR2 SVGAGI. Here the CDR3 DNA reads TGTGCCAGCAGCCAGGATGTGGAGGGGGAGCAGTTCTTC. It encodes CASSQDVEGEQFF.

V gene TRBV5-8 combines with J gene TRBJ1-3; the D is unclear. Trimming left V 7 bases short and J 4 bases short, with 15 bases between. Germline V gives CDR1 SGHTS, CDR2 YDEGEE. The CDR3 is made up of 14 amino acids. In DNA form, the CDR3 reads TGTGCCAGCCCAGGTACCGCTTACGGAAACACCATATATTTT. Its protein is CASPGTAYGNTIYF. Together with reference TRBV5-8 and TRBJ1-3, the CDR3 gives the full variable domain: EAGVTQSPTHLIKTRGQQATLRCSPISGHTSVYWYQQALGLGLQFLLWYDEGEERNRGNFPPRFSGRQFPNYSSELNVNALELEDSALYLCASPGTAYGNTIYFGEGSWLTVV.

This chain joins TRBV19 and TRBJ2-7; the match to TRBD2 covers 9 bases. Trimming cost V 4 bases and J 3 bases; bases outside gene matches: 4. The CDR3 totals 14 residues. Germline lookup yields CDR1 LNHDA and CDR2 SQIVND (reference sequence). The CDR3 DNA sequence: TGTGCCAGTAGTAAGTTAGCGGGAGACTACGAGCAGTACTTC. Its translation is CASSKLAGDYEQYF.

The chain uses TRBV18 and TRBJ2-1; TRBD1 agrees at 12 bases. Germline trimming cut 4 bases from V and 7 bases from J; bases unmatched to any gene: 14. Germline V gene data show CDR1 as KGHSH and CDR2 as LQKENI. This CDR3 is 18 amino acids long. This CDR3 is CASSLRGAGTGGWNEQFF. The CDR3 bases are TGTGCCAGCTCACTCCGGGGGGCCGGGACAGGGGGCTGGAATGAGCAGTTCTTC.

The chain is built from TRBV28 and TRBJ1-6; perhaps TRBD1 as D (5 bases). Trimming took 10 bases from V and 0 from J, leaving 13 bases between them. Germline CDR1 is MDHEN and CDR2 is SYDVKM. This CDR3 region has 15 residues. The CDR3 bases are TGTGCCACTCTGAAGACAGTCTCCTATAATTCACCCCTCCACTTT. Residues: CATLKTVSYNSPLHF.

The V call is TRBV27, the J call TRBJ2-7, with no clear D. Germline V gene sequence: CDR1 MNHEY, CDR2 SMNVEV (reference sequence). The CDR3 contains 13 residues. Trimming pared 2 bases from V and 8 bases from J, leaving 13 bases between. The CDR3, as DNA: TGTGCCAGCAGTTTAGACAAGCTTACGCAGCAGTACTTC. Translating it yields CASSLDKLTQQYF.

This clone was observed a few times. CDR3 DNA: TGTGCCACCAGTGATCCTTCTAGCGGGAGGGACAATGAGCAGTTCTTC. The encoded protein is CATSDPSSGRDNEQFF. The rearrangement links TRBV24-1 to TRBJ2-1, with 12 bases identical to TRBD2. CDR3 length: 16 residues. Germline V lookup: CDR1 KGHDR, CDR2 SFDVKD. V dropped 3 bases and J dropped 5; count of bases not matched to a gene: 4.

V gene TRBV9 combines with J gene TRBJ2-2, with 8 bases that match TRBD2. The germline V gene encodes CDR1 SGDLS and CDR2 YYNGEE. This CDR3 is built from 15 residues. Unmatched junction bases numbered 3, after V lost 0 bases and J lost 5 bases. The CDR3 coding sequence is TGTGCCAGCAGCGTAGTCGGGAGGGGGACCGGGGAGCTGTTTTTT. Its protein is CASSVVGRGTGELFF.

The V call is TRBV20-1, the J call TRBJ2-3; D unclear. V was pared by 3 bases and J by 1 base, with 14 bases between. CDR1 is DFQATT, CDR2 SNEGSKA, per germline (reference sequence). The CDR3 sequence is 15 residues long. This CDR3 is CSASSAASGTDTQYF. CDR3 nucleotides: TGCAGTGCTAGTTCTGCCGCGAGTGGCACAGATACGCAGTATTTT.

The rearrangement links TRBV19 to TRBJ2-1; 11 bases agree with TRBD2. Germline-derived CDR1 and CDR2 are LNHDA and SQIVND (reference sequence). V gave up 4 bases and J gave up 7 bases; unmatched junction bases: 9. The CDR3 contains 16 residues. The CDR3 region has the DNA TGTGCCAGTAGTAAACTACTAGCGGGAGTGAATAATGAGCAGTTCTTC. Its protein is CASSKLLAGVNNEQFF. Complete variable domain (other parts from reference TRBV19 and TRBJ2-1): DGGITQSPKYLFRKEGQNVTLSCEQNLNHDAMYWYRQDPGQGLRLIYYSQIVNDFQKGDIAEGYSVSREKKESFPLTVTSAQKNPTAFYLCASSKLLAGVNNEQFFGPGTRLTVL.

V gene TRBV10-3 combines with J gene TRBJ2-7; TRBD1 might be the D (6 bases). This CDR3 comprises 15 residues. Trimming pared 0 bases from V and 1 base from J, leaving 10 bases between. Looked up from germline, CDR1 is ENHRY and CDR2 is SYGVKD. The CDR3 loop is CAISESDSWSYEQYF. The CDR3 DNA is TGTGCCATCAGTGAGTCGGACAGCTGGTCCTACGAGCAGTACTTC.

CDR3 loop: CASSLGPGLAGQETQYF. The CDR3, as DNA: TGCGCCAGCAGCTTGGGACCGGGACTAGCGGGACAAGAGACCCAGTACTTC. The J gene is TRBJ2-5, the V gene TRBV5-1; TRBD2 aligns across 13 bases. Germline trimming cut 0 bases from V and 2 bases from J; bases unmatched to any gene: 4. The germline V gene encodes CDR1 SGHRS and CDR2 YFSETQ. This CDR3 is built from 17 residues.

With respect to this clone: Other DNA sequences of this sample code for an identical CDR3. J is TRBJ2-7 and V is TRBV4-2; the D gene is possibly TRBD2 (7 bases). CDR1 and CDR2 from the germline V gene are LGHNA and YNFKEQ. This CDR3 has 14 amino acids. V was shortened by 1 base and J by 4 bases, with 11 bases between the two germline ends. The CDR3 DNA reads as TGTGCCAGCAGCCAAGGGCGGGGGCCTTACGAGCAGTACTTC. Amino acids: CASSQGRGPYEQYF.

The chain combines TRBV7-2 with TRBJ2-1; TRBD2 matches at 11 bases. The germline CDR1 and CDR2 sequences are SGHTA and FQGNSA. The CDR3 is made up of 15 amino acids. The V gene end was trimmed by 3 bases and the J gene end by 7 bases; junction bases not matched to a gene: 5. Written as DNA, the CDR3 is TGTGCCAGCAGCTTTCCGGGACTAGCGGTAAATGAGCAGTTCTTC. This translates into CASSFPGLAVNEQFF. The full variable domain, its missing parts supplied by reference TRBV7-2 and TRBJ2-1, is GAGVSQSPSNKVTEKGKDVELRCDPISGHTALYWYRQSLGQGLEFLIYFQGNSAPDKSGLPSDRFSAERTGGSVSTLTIQRTQQEDSAVYLCASSFPGLAVNEQFFGPGTRLTVL.

The chain recombines TRBV9 with TRBJ1-2; TRBD1 matches 10 bases. Germline V gene data show CDR1 as SGDLS and CDR2 as YYNGEE. V dropped 4 bases and J dropped 3; count of bases not matched to a gene: 6. This CDR3 spans 15 amino acids. The CDR3 DNA sequence: TGTGCCAGCAGCCCGGGGACAGGGGACTACTATGGCTACACCTTC. Protein sequence: CASSPGTGDYYGYTF.

This clone was picked up a small number of times. The chain uses TRBV7-2 and TRBJ1-2, with a weak D call TRBD1 (5 bases). The CDR3 runs to 16 residues. The V gene lost 7 bases and the J gene lost 8 bases, with 26 bases spanning the gap. Germline V gene lookup returns CDR1 SGHTA and CDR2 FQGNSA. CDR3 in DNA: TGTGCCAGCACCCCGGGGGTCTACTTAGAGCGAGGGGGCTACACCTTC. This sequence encodes CASTPGVYLERGGYTF. Drawing the rest from reference TRBV7-2 and TRBJ1-2, the complete variable domain is GAGVSQSPSNKVTEKGKDVELRCDPISGHTALYWYRQSLGQGLEFLIYFQGNSAPDKSGLPSDRFSAERTGGSVSTLTIQRTQQEDSAVYLCASTPGVYLERGGYTFGSGTRLTVV.

The chain joins TRBV3-1 (or the pseudogene TRBV3-2) to TRBJ2-7; tentatively, D is TRBD2 (5 bases). Trimming stripped 0 bases from V and 11 bases from J, with 14 bases between. This CDR3 region has 13 residues. CDR1 is LGHDT and CDR2 is YNNKEL in the germline V gene (reference sequence). The CDR3 nucleotides read TGTGCCAGCAGCCAAGATTTCCAGACTAACGAGTACTTC. Protein sequence: CASSQDFQTNEYF.

This rearrangement joins TRBV19 to TRBJ2-1; 13 bases are a match to TRBD2. Germline CDR1 LNHDA, CDR2 SQIVND (reference sequence). V dropped 3 bases and J dropped 5; count of bases not matched to a gene: 4. The CDR3 is 16 amino acids. This CDR3 is CASSILLAGGDNEQFF. The CDR3 coding sequence is TGTGCCAGTAGTATTCTACTAGCGGGAGGGGACAATGAGCAGTTCTTC.

This chain links TRBV6-5 with TRBJ1-5, with TRBD1 as a possible D gene (5 bases). Germline V gives CDR1 MNHEY, CDR2 SVGAGI. The V end lost 0 bases, the J end lost 4 bases, and 13 bases lay between the germline ends. There are 16 residues in the CDR3. The chain's CDR3 is CASSYSWGTPNQPQHF. The CDR3 coding sequence is TGTGCCAGCAGTTACTCTTGGGGGACTCCTAATCAGCCCCAGCATTTT.

The chain is built from TRBV24-1 and TRBJ2-7; a weak D match, TRBD2 (6 bases). The germline gives CDR1 KGHDR, CDR2 SFDVKD. There are 16 residues in the CDR3. With 5 bases removed from V and 0 bases from J, the gap between germline ends came to 16 bases. The CDR3 reads CATSGLSGASSYEQYF. The CDR3, as DNA: TGTGCCACCAGTGGTCTTAGCGGAGCGAGCTCCTACGAGCAGTACTTC.

This clone occurred once. The chain employs TRBV7-9 and TRBJ1-1; no definite D call. Trimming pared 0 bases from V and 8 bases from J, leaving 10 bases between. Germline values: CDR1 SEHNR, CDR2 FQNEAQ (reference sequence). The CDR3 contains 13 residues. The CDR3 DNA sequence: TGTGCCAGCAGCTTAGCCGGGGAATCCGAAGCTTTCTTT. Translating it yields CASSLAGESEAFF. The whole variable domain, filled in from reference TRBV7-9 and TRBJ1-1, reads DTGVSQNPRHKITKRGQNVTFRCDPISEHNRLYWYRQTLGQGPEFLTYFQNEAQLEKSRLLSDRFSAERPKGSFSTLEIQRTEQGDSAMYLCASSLAGESEAFFGQGTRLTVV.